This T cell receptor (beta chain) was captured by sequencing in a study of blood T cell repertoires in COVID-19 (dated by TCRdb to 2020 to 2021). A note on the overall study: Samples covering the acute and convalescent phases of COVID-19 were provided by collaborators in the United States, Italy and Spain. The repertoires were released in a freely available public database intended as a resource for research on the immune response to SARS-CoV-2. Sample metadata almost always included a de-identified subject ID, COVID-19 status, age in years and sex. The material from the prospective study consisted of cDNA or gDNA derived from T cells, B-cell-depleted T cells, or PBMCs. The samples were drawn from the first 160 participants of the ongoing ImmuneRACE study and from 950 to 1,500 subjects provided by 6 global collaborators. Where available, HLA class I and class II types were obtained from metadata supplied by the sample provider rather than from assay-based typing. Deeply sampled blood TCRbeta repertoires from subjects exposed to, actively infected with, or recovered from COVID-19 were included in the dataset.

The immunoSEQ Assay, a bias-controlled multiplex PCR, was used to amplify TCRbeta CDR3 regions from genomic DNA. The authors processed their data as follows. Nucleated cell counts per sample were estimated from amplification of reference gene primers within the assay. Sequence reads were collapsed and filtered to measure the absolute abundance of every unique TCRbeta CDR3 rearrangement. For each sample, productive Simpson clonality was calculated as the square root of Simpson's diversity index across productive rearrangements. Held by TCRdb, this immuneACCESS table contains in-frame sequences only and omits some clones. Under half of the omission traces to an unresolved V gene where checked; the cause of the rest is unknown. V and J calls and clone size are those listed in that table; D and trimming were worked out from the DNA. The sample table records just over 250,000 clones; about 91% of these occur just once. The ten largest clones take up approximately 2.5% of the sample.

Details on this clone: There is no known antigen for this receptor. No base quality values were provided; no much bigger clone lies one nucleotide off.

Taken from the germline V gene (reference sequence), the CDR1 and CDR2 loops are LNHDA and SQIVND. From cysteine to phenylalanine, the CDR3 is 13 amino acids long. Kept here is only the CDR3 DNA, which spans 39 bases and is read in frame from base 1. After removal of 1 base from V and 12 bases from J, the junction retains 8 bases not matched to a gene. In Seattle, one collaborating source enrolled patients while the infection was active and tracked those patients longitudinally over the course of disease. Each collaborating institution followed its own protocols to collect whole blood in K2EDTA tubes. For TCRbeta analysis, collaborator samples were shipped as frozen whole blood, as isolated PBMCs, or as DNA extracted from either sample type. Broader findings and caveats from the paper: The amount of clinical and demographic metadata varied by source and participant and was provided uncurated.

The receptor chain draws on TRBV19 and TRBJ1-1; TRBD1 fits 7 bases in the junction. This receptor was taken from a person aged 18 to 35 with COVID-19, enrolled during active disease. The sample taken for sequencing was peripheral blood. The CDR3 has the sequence CASSIVLRGPTFF. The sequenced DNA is TGTGCCAGTAGTATAGTGCTGAGGGGGCCGACTTTCTTT.